The 18 T cell receptor beta chains listed next were all sequenced from one sample in a study of technical replicates of blood from four donors. Only in-frame clones appear in the TCRdb table, and some are missing; sequencing was by immunoSEQ multiplex PCR. The sample lists 72,000 or so clones, about 94% seen once, with about 0.38% in the top ten. Material for sequencing was T cells isolated from PBMCs. These receptors came from a human donor in good health.

This sequence joins TRBV19 and TRBJ2-3; 9 bases agree with TRBD2. The germline gives CDR1 LNHDA, CDR2 SQIVND (reference sequence). This CDR3 is 15 amino acids long. V lost 5 bases to trimming and J lost 0 bases; unmatched junction nucleotides: 3. The CDR3 DNA reads TGTGCCAGTAGTGGACTAGCGTCTAGCACAGATACGCAGTATTTT. As protein: CASSGLASSTDTQYF.

The V call is TRBV5-1, the J call TRBJ2-3; 14 bases agree with TRBD2. V was clipped by 3 bases and J by 5 bases; unmatched bases: 5. The CDR3 is made up of 16 amino acids. Germline loops: CDR1 SGHRS, CDR2 YFSETQ. As DNA, the CDR3 is TGCGCCAGCAGCTGGAGACTAGCGGGAGGGGGAGATACGCAGTATTTT. It encodes CASSWRLAGGGDTQYF.

The chain joins TRBV2 to TRBJ2-3, with D tentatively TRBD1 (6 bases). Trimming pared 4 bases from V and 5 bases from J, leaving 13 bases between. Germline assignment: CDR1 SNHLY and CDR2 FYNNEI. The CDR3 totals 14 residues. The CDR3 DNA is TGTGCCAGCAGTGTCGGTTACAGGGAAGATACGCAGTATTTT. Translation: CASSVGYREDTQYF.

The sample holds a few counts of this clone. The chain is built from TRBV2 and TRBJ1-1; a possible D gene is TRBD1 (5 bases). Germline V CDR1 and CDR2: SNHLY, FYNNEI. This CDR3 comprises 12 residues. Deletions cut 4 bases from V and 4 bases from J, with 7 bases between. The CDR3 bases are TGTGCCAGCAGTGGACAGCGCACTGAAGCTTTCTTT. This encodes CASSGQRTEAFF.

The V gene is TRBV9, the J gene TRBJ2-7; 7 nucleotides align to TRBD2. The J segment lost 5 bases and the V segment lost 4 bases, leaving 9 bases of the junction unmatched. Per the germline V gene, CDR1 is SGDLS and CDR2 is YYNGEE. The length of the CDR3 is 14 residues. In DNA, the CDR3 is TGTGCCAGCAGCCCAGGCGGGGGTTGGGACGAGCAGTACTTC. The encoded protein is CASSPGGGWDEQYF.

The chain recombines TRBV5-5 with TRBJ1-4; 7 bases are a match to TRBD1. This CDR3 is 17 amino acids long. V was pared by 1 base and J by 0 bases, with 6 bases of the junction left unmatched. Germline V CDR1 and CDR2: SGHKS, YYEKEE (reference sequence). CDR3 sequence reads: CASSLLYRGATNEKLFF. The CDR3 bases are TGTGCCAGCAGCTTGTTGTACAGGGGAGCAACTAATGAAAAACTGTTTTTT.

The rearrangement links TRBV6-5 to TRBJ2-7; a possible D gene is TRBD2 (6 bases). Germline loops: CDR1 MNHEY, CDR2 SVGAGI. The CDR3 has 14 amino acids. The V and J ends lost 0 bases and 6 bases respectively, with 12 bases between them. CDR3 DNA: TGTGCCAGCAGTTACTCGGGGGAGGCAGGCGAGCAGTACTTC. Protein product: CASSYSGEAGEQYF.

This chain links TRBV30 with TRBJ1-1; a weak D match, TRBD1 (5 bases). The CDR3 is 13 residues long. Trimming pared 1 base from V and 5 bases from J, leaving 11 bases between. Germline V gives CDR1 GTSNPN, CDR2 SVGIG (reference sequence). The CDR3 spells CAWSAQGWTEAFF. In DNA, the CDR3 is TGTGCCTGGAGTGCTCAGGGATGGACTGAAGCTTTCTTT.

The chain recombines TRBV5-1 with TRBJ2-7; TRBD1 matches 9 bases. V lost 3 bases and J lost 2; bases outside the gene matches: 6. Per the germline V gene, CDR1 is SGHRS and CDR2 is YFSETQ. CDR3 length: 15 amino acids. The CDR3 reads CASSSPRTGAYEQYF. In DNA form, the CDR3 reads TGCGCCAGCAGCTCGCCTCGGACAGGGGCCTACGAGCAGTACTTC.

Note on this clone: Other DNA sequences in the same sample also yield this CDR3. The chain recombines TRBV20-1 with TRBJ2-7; D gene unclear. Trimming pared 3 bases from V and 4 bases from J, leaving 7 bases between. There are 11 residues in the CDR3. Germline V CDR1 and CDR2: DFQATT, SNEGSKA (reference sequence). CDR3 sequence reads: CSARTGYEQYF. In DNA, the CDR3 is TGCAGTGCTAGGACCGGGTACGAGCAGTACTTC.

The chain combines TRBV27 with TRBJ2-7, with 9 bases that match TRBD1. The V segment lost 4 bases and the J segment 3 bases; nucleotides outside the gene matches: 7. Looked up from germline, CDR1 is MNHEY and CDR2 is SMNVEV (reference sequence). The CDR3 covers 15 residues. The CDR3 DNA follows: TGTGCCAGCAGTTCCAAGGGGACAGGGATCTACGAGCAGTACTTC. It translates to CASSSKGTGIYEQYF.

The rearrangement uses TRBV4-2 and TRBJ2-7, with D tentatively TRBD1 (5 bases). Germline V lookup: CDR1 LGHNA, CDR2 YNFKEQ. There are 17 residues in the CDR3. V dropped 0 bases and J dropped 2 bases, with 17 bases sitting between them. The chain's CDR3 is CASSQDEWQGETYEQYF. CDR3 coding DNA: TGTGCCAGCAGCCAAGATGAATGGCAGGGCGAAACCTACGAGCAGTACTTC.

The chain uses TRBV6-5 and TRBJ1-5; D is possibly TRBD1 (5 bases). V lost 1 base to trimming and J lost 6 bases, with 16 bases between them. The CDR3 runs 16 residues. CDR1 and CDR2 from the germline V gene are MNHEY and SVGAGI. CDR3 DNA: TGTGCCAGCAGTTACTGGGGGGTAGGGCTTGGTCAGCCCCAGCATTTT. Translation gives CASSYWGVGLGQPQHF.

The V call is TRBV21-1, the J call TRBJ1-5. TRBV21-1 is recorded as a pseudogene. This CDR3 has 11 residues. CDR3 bases: TGTGCCAGACTGCCGTATCAGCCCCAGCATTTT. It codes for CARLPYQPQHF.

The rearrangement links TRBV19 to TRBJ1-2, with D possibly being TRBD1 (6 bases). The germline gives CDR1 LNHDA, CDR2 SQIVND (reference sequence). V lost 4 bases to trimming and J lost 8 bases, with 11 bases between them. The CDR3 length is 12 residues. In DNA form, the CDR3 reads TGTGCCAGTAGTAGAGGACAGTTCGGCTACACCTTC. As protein: CASSRGQFGYTF.

V gene TRBV6-6 combines with J gene TRBJ2-7; the D gene is possibly TRBD1 (6 bases). Per germline, CDR1 MNHNY and CDR2 SVGAGI (reference sequence). There are 15 residues in the CDR3. V gave up 8 bases and J gave up 3 bases, with 20 bases separating them. The CDR3 nucleotides read TGTGCCAGCGGGGGACATAAGAAATCCAACTACGAGCAGTACTTC. This gives the protein CASGGHKKSNYEQYF.

This rearrangement joins TRBV10-3 to TRBJ2-7; TRBD1 might be the D (6 bases). Germline CDR1 and CDR2: ENHRY and SYGVKD. V lost 3 bases and J lost 0, with 9 bases in between. The CDR3 runs 14 residues. In DNA form, the CDR3 reads TGTGCCATCAGTGACAGGGGTGGCTCCTACGAGCAGTACTTC. Protein: CAISDRGGSYEQYF.

J is TRBJ1-4 and V is TRBV11-2; 7 bases fit TRBD1. This CDR3 contains 15 residues. The germline gives CDR1 SGHAT, CDR2 FQNNGV. After removal of 5 bases from V and 8 bases from J, the junction contained 11 bases not matched to a gene. The CDR3 bases are TGTGCCAGCAGCCCCGGGGATAGGGGGCAGGAAAAACTGTTTTTT. The encoded protein is CASSPGDRGQEKLFF.